This TCR beta chain appears in the sequencing data of a study of a mutant IDH1 vaccine in newly diagnosed glioma. The CDR3 loop spans 13 amino acids. The germline gives CDR1 LNHDA, CDR2 SQIVND (reference sequence). V dropped 5 bases and J dropped 4 bases, with 11 bases sitting between them. Of note for this clone: Its matching antigen is unknown.

Indicated time point: week 23, last vaccination. What each vaccine dose contained was 300 ug of mutant IDH1 20-mer peptide, accompanied by topical imiquimod. TCRdb keeps only in-frame clones here, not all; method: immunoSEQ multiplex PCR. The table records 35,000 to 40,000 clones, roughly 76% of them present only once. This sequence originates from a man aged 35-49 years with glioma. The J gene is TRBJ1-2, the V gene TRBV19; no reliable D call. Source: PBMCs, taken from a glioma patient whose treatment included an IDH1 peptide vaccine. CDR3 sequence reads: CASSGREGYGYTF. CDR3 nucleotides: TGTGCCAGTAGTGGCCGGGAAGGCTATGGCTACACCTTC.